These 20 T cell receptor beta chains were sequenced from one sample in a study of T cell responses to AZD1222 COVID-19 vaccine. Profiled with immunoSEQ multiplex PCR; TCRdb holds only in-frame clones, not every one. Among about 95,000 clones, around nine tenths were seen once, and the ten largest hold around 4%. The material sequenced was peripheral blood, taken on day 0 of AZD1222 vaccination. These receptors were collected from an adult in good health.

This clone was seen a few times. The rearrangement joins TRBV5-5 to TRBJ1-3; 7 nucleotides match TRBD1. Germline CDR1 and CDR2: SGHKS and YYEKEE (reference sequence). This CDR3 comprises 16 residues. Trimming removed 4 bases from V and 2 bases from J; junction bases left unmatched: 9. CDR3 amino acids: CASSLGGQAPGNTIYF. The CDR3 DNA sequence: TGTGCCAGCAGCCTCGGTGGACAGGCTCCTGGAAACACCATATATTTT. Drawing the rest from reference TRBV5-5 and TRBJ1-3, the complete variable domain is DAGVTQSPTHLIKTRGQQVTLRCSPISGHKSVSWYQQVLGQGPQFIFQYYEKEERGRGNFPDRFSARQFPNYSSELNVNALLLGDSALYLCASSLGGQAPGNTIYFGEGSWLTVV.

The chain is built from TRBV2 and TRBJ1-6, with D possibly being TRBD1 (6 bases). The CDR3 runs to 14 residues. Trimming shortened V by 6 bases and J by 7 bases, and 13 bases separated the two germline ends. The germline CDR1 and CDR2 sequences are SNHLY and FYNNEI. The CDR3 sequence is CASRNRDTNSPLHF. CDR3 coding DNA: TGTGCCAGCAGGAACCGGGACACCAATTCACCCCTCCACTTT. Variable domain in full (rest from reference TRBV2 and TRBJ1-6): EPEVTQTPSHQVTQMGQEVILRCVPISNHLYFYWYRQILGQKVEFLVSFYNNEISEKSEIFDDQFSVERPDGSNFTLKIRSTKLEDSAMYFCASRNRDTNSPLHFGNGTRLTVT.

The chain has TRBV5-6 and TRBJ2-2; D uncertain. CDR1 SGHDT and CDR2 YYEEEE come from the germline V gene. Trimming stripped 4 bases from V and 3 bases from J, with 10 bases between. The CDR3 sequence is 14 residues long. Written as DNA, the CDR3 is TGTGCCAGCAGCCTGGCTTGGGACACCGGGGAGCTGTTTTTT. It yields the protein CASSLAWDTGELFF.

This chain uses TRBV12-5 with TRBJ1-2, with unresolved D. The CDR3 loop spans 17 amino acids. Germline loops: CDR1 LGHNT, CDR2 FRNRAP. Trimming stripped 0 bases from V and 0 bases from J, with 14 bases between. Written as DNA, the CDR3 is TGTGCTAGTGGTTTGGTAACGGCCGCCTCGCCTAACTATGGCTACACCTTC. Translation gives CASGLVTAASPNYGYTF.

The chain carries TRBV20-1 and TRBJ1-3; no definite D call. CDR3 size: 16 residues. V lost 3 bases and J lost 0, with 15 bases in between. Germline loops: CDR1 DFQATT, CDR2 SNEGSKA (reference sequence). The CDR3 sequence: CSASSRDQDSGNTIYF. The CDR3 DNA reads TGCAGTGCTAGTAGCCGCGACCAGGACTCTGGAAACACCATATATTTT.

The chain is built from TRBV4-3 and TRBJ1-1, with a weak D call TRBD1 (5 bases). CDR3 length: 14 residues. V shed 1 base and J shed 4 bases, with 10 bases lying between them. Germline V gene sequence: CDR1 LGHNA, CDR2 YSLEER. The CDR3 region has the DNA TGCGCCAGCAGCCAAGTTCTGGGGGGCACTGAAGCTTTCTTT. Translating it yields CASSQVLGGTEAFF.

The rearrangement joins TRBV4-3 to TRBJ2-3; D gene unclear. V lost 0 bases to trimming and J lost 6 bases, with 4 bases between them. This CDR3 comprises 12 residues. The germline gives CDR1 LGHNA, CDR2 YSLEER. The CDR3 region has the DNA TGCGCCAGCAGCCAAGACGGGGATACGCAGTATTTT. It yields the protein CASSQDGDTQYF.

V and J are TRBV5-1 and TRBJ2-7; tentative D call: TRBD1 (6 bases). This CDR3 is built from 15 residues. Germline lookup yields CDR1 SGHRS and CDR2 YFSETQ. Trimming shortened V by 4 bases and J by 4 bases, and 18 bases separated the two germline ends. Here the CDR3 DNA reads TGCGCCAGCAGCGTACTTCCCGGGACAAGTTACGAGCAGTACTTC. The encoded protein is CASSVLPGTSYEQYF.

The genes are TRBV9 and TRBJ1-3, with a possible D match to TRBD1 (5 bases). The CDR3 runs 16 residues. Trimming shortened V by 3 bases and J by 0 bases, and 13 bases separated the two germline ends. CDR1 SGDLS and CDR2 YYNGEE come from the germline V gene. CDR3 nucleotides: TGTGCCAGCAGCGAGGGACGGCTCCTCTCTGGAAACACCATATATTTT. It specifies CASSEGRLLSGNTIYF.

The rearrangement joins TRBV6-6 to TRBJ2-5; a possible D gene is TRBD2 (5 bases). V lost 2 bases, J lost 2 bases, and 9 bases lay in between. Germline CDR1 is MNHNY and CDR2 is SVGAGI (reference sequence). The CDR3 consists of 14 residues. The CDR3 here is CASSYRTEQETQYF. DNA of the CDR3: TGTGCCAGCAGTTACCGGACTGAGCAAGAGACCCAGTACTTC.

The chain couples TRBV5-6 to TRBJ1-1; TRBD1 matches 8 bases. CDR3 size: 16 residues. Per germline, CDR1 SGHDT and CDR2 YYEEEE. Trimming removed 5 bases from V and 4 bases from J; junction bases left unmatched: 13. CDR3 region: CASSNGQGGVGTEAFF. CDR3 coding DNA: TGTGCCAGCAGTAATGGACAGGGTGGGGTTGGCACTGAAGCTTTCTTT.

The chain couples TRBV6-5 to TRBJ1-4; D is unresolved. The CDR3 is made up of 12 amino acids. Germline-derived CDR1 and CDR2 are MNHEY and SVGAGI. The V end was cut by 7 bases, the J end by 8 bases, with 11 bases between. The CDR3 coding sequence is TGTGCCAGCAAACGGTTAGAGGAAAAACTGTTTTTT. This codes for CASKRLEEKLFF.

CDR3 bases: TGCGCCAGCAGTGAAAACGGGGATTCACCCCTCCACTTT. Encoded protein: CASSENGDSPLHF. The chain couples TRBV5-1 to TRBJ1-6, with no clear D. Germline V lookup: CDR1 SGHRS, CDR2 YFSETQ. The CDR3 totals 13 residues. V was pared by 5 bases and J by 8 bases, with 11 bases between.

The gene calls are TRBV21-1 and TRBJ1-4. TRBV21-1 is a recognized pseudogene. There are 15 residues in the CDR3. CDR3 DNA: TGTGCCAGCACCCAATCCCGGGGGACTAATGAAAAACTGTTTTTT. Residues: CASTQSRGTNEKLFF.

CDR3 amino acids: CASSPGATNEKLFF. The CDR3 nucleotides are TGTGCCAGCTCACCGGGGGCAACTAATGAAAAACTGTTTTTT. The V and J genes are TRBV18 and TRBJ1-4, with a possible D match to TRBD1 (5 bases). CDR1 is KGHSH and CDR2 is LQKENI in the germline V gene. The CDR3 has 14 amino acids. V lost 3 bases and J lost 0, with 5 bases in between.

V and J are TRBV4-2 and TRBJ2-3; 7 bases align to TRBD2. Looked up from germline, CDR1 is LGHNA and CDR2 is YNFKEQ. V shed 0 bases and J 0 bases; nucleotides not matched to a gene: 15. The CDR3 is 20 amino acids. This CDR3 is CASSQEWSSTSPISTDTQYF. The CDR3 DNA sequence: TGTGCCAGCAGCCAAGAGTGGAGCTCGACTAGCCCTATTAGCACAGATACGCAGTATTTT.

This chain connects TRBV3-1 (or the pseudogene TRBV3-2) to TRBJ2-3; TRBD2 matches at 11 bases. Trimming at V came to 3 bases and at J to 2 bases, leaving 10 bases not matched to a gene. Germline values: CDR1 LGHDT, CDR2 YNNKEL (reference sequence). This CDR3 spans 18 amino acids. CDR3 sequence: CASSHLAGGRLYTDTQYF. CDR3 sequence (DNA): TGTGCCAGCAGCCACCTAGCGGGGGGCCGACTGTACACAGATACGCAGTATTTT.

J is TRBJ1-5 and V is TRBV12-5; D is uncertain. The CDR3 totals 15 residues. The V end was cut by 0 bases, the J end by 5 bases, with 11 bases between. Germline CDR1 reads LGHNT; CDR2 reads FRNRAP. CDR3 amino acids: CASGLVLGIDQPQHF. The CDR3 nucleotides are TGTGCTAGTGGTTTGGTATTGGGAATTGATCAGCCCCAGCATTTT.

The rearrangement links TRBV6-2 or TRBV6-3 to TRBJ2-7, with a weak D call TRBD2 (5 bases). Germline assignment: CDR1 MNHEY and CDR2 SVGEGT. This CDR3 is 17 amino acids long. V was trimmed by 6 bases and J by 1 base, leaving 22 bases between them. Here the CDR3 reads CASSHSDLGRRSYEQYF. The CDR3 DNA sequence: TGTGCCAGCAGCCATTCGGACTTGGGAAGGAGGTCCTACGAGCAGTACTTC.

The CDR3 DNA sequence: TGTGCCAGCAGCCTCGGTGGTGGGGGGCCCTACGAGCAGTACTTC. Protein: CASSLGGGGPYEQYF. This sequence joins TRBV5-4 and TRBJ2-7; either TRBD1 or TRBD2 may fit D (6 bases each). Germline lookup yields CDR1 SGHNT and CDR2 YYREEE (reference sequence). Trimming stripped 4 bases from V and 2 bases from J, with 16 bases between. CDR3 length: 15 residues.